This T cell receptor beta chain was sequenced for a study of blood T cell repertoires in COVID-19 (dated by TCRdb to about 2020). Notes on the research overall: The collaborator samples originated in the United States, Italy and Spain and spanned the acute and convalescent phases of COVID-19. Subjects who had been exposed to COVID-19, were actively infected with it, or had recovered from it provided the deeply sampled blood TCRbeta repertoires that made up the dataset. Samples came from the ongoing ImmuneRACE study (first 160 participants) plus 1,254 subjects from 6 global collaborators. The repertoires were made available in a free public database intended to serve as a resource for research on the immune response to SARS-CoV-2. The material from the prospective study consisted of cDNA or gDNA derived from T cells, B-cell-depleted T cells, or PBMCs. A de-identified subject ID, COVID-19 status, age in years and sex were almost always included in the sample metadata. HLA class I and class II types, where available, came from metadata supplied by the sample provider rather than from assay-based typing. Summary of the overall study and its limitations: How much clinical and demographic metadata was included differed by source and by participant, and the metadata was provided uncurated.

The immunoSEQ Assay, a bias-controlled multiplex PCR, was used to amplify TCRbeta CDR3 regions from genomic DNA. The study's own analysis went as follows. Within the assay, amplification of reference gene primers was used to estimate how many nucleated cells each sample contained. Sequence reads were collapsed and filtered to measure the absolute abundance of every unique TCRbeta CDR3 rearrangement. For each sample, productive Simpson clonality was calculated as the square root of Simpson's diversity index over productive rearrangements. TCRdb took this table from immuneACCESS and kept in-frame rearrangements with V and J called. Such tables lack part of the clones; where checked against another copy, unresolved V genes explain under half of the gap, and the rest is unexplained. That table is the source of V, J and clone size, and D and trimming were worked out from the DNA. This sample gives a few hundred thousand clones in total; around nine tenths of them show up just once. The ten largest clones add up to roughly 6.2% of the sample.

Details on this clone: Its antigen is still unknown. Base qualities are not provided; no much larger clone lies one nucleotide away.

Samples from volunteer blood donors who had recovered from COVID-19 were contributed by a second Seattle source. Collaborating institutions collected whole blood in K2EDTA tubes following their own protocols. Collaborator samples were shipped for TCRbeta analysis as frozen whole blood, isolated PBMCs, or DNA extracted from either sample type. The CDR3, from cysteine to phenylalanine, totals 13 residues. The kept DNA is CDR3 alone, 39 bases in frame from the first base. Between the V and J ends, shortened by 5 bases and 6 bases respectively, the junction contains 12 bases. As encoded in the germline V gene, CDR1 is SGHTA while CDR2 is FQGTGA.

The sample taken for sequencing was peripheral blood. The V gene is TRBV7-3 and the J gene is TRBJ2-3; the D gene cannot be named for sure. The clonotype originates from a man in his 60s who had recovered from COVID-19. The CDR3 region: CASSRSVPDTQYF. The DNA reads as follows: TGTGCCAGCAGCCGATCGGTACCGGATACGCAGTATTTT.